These 7 T cell receptor beta chains were all obtained from the same sample, sequenced in a study of technical replicates of blood from several donors. Repertoires were generated with immunoSEQ multiplex PCR, while TCRdb's copy carries only in-frame clones and drops some. The profile covers about 83,000 clones, with roughly nine tenths appearing a single time and 0.25% to 0.3% taken by the ten largest. The sample comprised T cells isolated from PBMCs. These receptors were collected from a human donor in good health.

V usage is TRBV9 and J usage is TRBJ2-5; the D is unclear. The CDR3 sequence is 15 residues long. Trimming removed 0 bases at V and 6 bases at J, with 15 bases between. Germline CDR1 is SGDLS and CDR2 is YYNGEE. In nucleotides, the CDR3 is TGTGCCAGCAGCGTAGGCCTGGCGGTAGTCCAGACCCAGTACTTC. Amino acids: CASSVGLAVVQTQYF.

The chain joins TRBV5-1 to TRBJ2-1, with D tentatively TRBD1 (5 bases). V gave up 4 bases and J gave up 0 bases, with 14 bases separating them. Germline assignment: CDR1 SGHRS and CDR2 YFSETQ. The CDR3 covers 16 residues. The CDR3 reads CASSGRAGNSYNEQFF. The CDR3 DNA is TGCGCCAGCAGCGGAAGGGCAGGGAACTCCTACAATGAGCAGTTCTTC.

The CDR3 reads CASSLEVGEGGELFF. In DNA, the CDR3 is TGTGCCAGCAGCTTAGAAGTAGGAGAAGGCGGGGAGCTGTTTTTT. V usage is TRBV7-6 and J usage is TRBJ2-2; D gene unclear. CDR3 size: 15 residues. Per the germline V gene, CDR1 is SGHVS and CDR2 is FNYEAQ. V was clipped by 1 base and J by 7 bases, with 13 bases between them.

CDR3 sequence: CASSLLSTVNQPQHF. As DNA, the CDR3 is TGTGCCAGCAGTTTACTCTCGACTGTGAATCAGCCCCAGCATTTT. The V gene is TRBV28, the J gene TRBJ1-5, with D uncertain. The V and J ends lost 2 bases and 4 bases respectively, with 12 bases between them. There are 15 residues in the CDR3. The germline V gene encodes CDR1 MDHEN and CDR2 SYDVKM. Together with reference TRBV28 and TRBJ1-5, the CDR3 gives the full variable domain: DVKVTQSSRYLVKRTGEKVFLECVQDMDHENMFWYRQDPGLGLRLIYFSYDVKMKEKGDIPEGYSVSREKKERFSLILESASTNQTSMYLCASSLLSTVNQPQHFGDGTRLSIL.

This clone appeared a few times. The chain is built from TRBV6-5 and TRBJ1-2, with D maybe TRBD1 (6 bases). The CDR3 spans 13 residues. V was trimmed by 7 bases and J by 6 bases, leaving 15 bases between them. Germline V gives CDR1 MNHEY, CDR2 SVGAGI. CDR3 nucleotides: TGTGCCAGCAAAAAACAGGGATTGCATGGCTACACCTTC. As protein: CASKKQGLHGYTF.

Only one count was recorded for this clone. J is TRBJ1-2 and V is TRBV6-5, with D tentatively TRBD1 (6 bases). Trimming took off 2 bases at V and 8 bases at J, with 12 bases between the two ends. CDR3 length: 13 residues. The germline CDR1 and CDR2 sequences are MNHEY and SVGAGI. The CDR3 loop reads CASSYRHDRGYTF. For the CDR3, the DNA is TGTGCCAGCAGTTACCGGCATGACAGGGGCTACACCTTC.

The V gene is TRBV18, the J gene TRBJ2-6; 8 positions match TRBD1. Germline V gives CDR1 KGHSH, CDR2 LQKENI. The CDR3 contains 16 residues. Trimming removed 6 bases from V and 1 base from J; junction bases left unmatched: 5. CDR3 in DNA: TGTGCCAGCTCGGACCGGACAGGGTCTGGGGCCAACGTCCTGACTTTC. This sequence encodes CASSDRTGSGANVLTF.